This T cell receptor (beta chain) comes out of a study of blood T cell repertoires in COVID-19. Study in general: Specimens from acute and convalescent COVID-19 originated in the United States, Italy and Spain. The analysed material was cDNA or gDNA that came from T cells, B-cell-depleted T cells, or PBMCs.

In the original analysis: From reference gene primer amplification, estimates of nucleated cell counts were derived. Only in-frame clones appear in the TCRdb table, and some are missing; sequencing was by immunoSEQ multiplex PCR. V, J and clone size reflect that table, while D and trimming were determined from the DNA. The sample holds 40,000 to 50,000 clones, about 85% seen once. V dropped 4 bases and J dropped 4 bases, with 16 bases sitting between them. Germline loops: CDR1 LGHDT, CDR2 YNNKEL (reference sequence). CDR3 length: 15 amino acids. The chain combines TRBV3-1 (or the pseudogene TRBV3-2) with TRBJ1-2; D unresolved. The clonotype originates from a human donor in a cohort sampled during active COVID-19. Sequenced material: peripheral blood. The CDR3 region has the DNA TGTGCCAGCAGCCCTCGAACAGTAACCTCCTATGGCTACACCTTC. It yields the protein CASSPRTVTSYGYTF.